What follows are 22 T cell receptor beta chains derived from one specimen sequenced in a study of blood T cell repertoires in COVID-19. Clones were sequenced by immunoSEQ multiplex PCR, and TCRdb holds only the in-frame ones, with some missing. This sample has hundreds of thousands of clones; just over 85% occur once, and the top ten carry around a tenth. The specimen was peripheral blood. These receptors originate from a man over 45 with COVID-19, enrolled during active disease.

The chain's CDR3 is CASSSQTGLDTEAFF. In DNA, the CDR3 is TGTGCCAGCAGTTCCCAGACAGGGCTCGACACTGAAGCTTTCTTT. V gene TRBV6-2 or TRBV6-3 combines with J gene TRBJ1-1; 7 bases agree with TRBD1. Germline V gene data show CDR1 as MNHEY and CDR2 as SVGEGT. Trimming cost V 4 bases and J 3 bases; bases outside gene matches: 8. This CDR3 spans 15 amino acids.

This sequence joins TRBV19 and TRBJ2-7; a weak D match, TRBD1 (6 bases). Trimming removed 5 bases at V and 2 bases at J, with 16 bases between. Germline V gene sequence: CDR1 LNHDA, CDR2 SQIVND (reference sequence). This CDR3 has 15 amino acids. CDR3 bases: TGTGCCAGTAGTTCAGGGGCCCTCGGGGCCTACGAGCAGTACTTC. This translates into CASSSGALGAYEQYF.

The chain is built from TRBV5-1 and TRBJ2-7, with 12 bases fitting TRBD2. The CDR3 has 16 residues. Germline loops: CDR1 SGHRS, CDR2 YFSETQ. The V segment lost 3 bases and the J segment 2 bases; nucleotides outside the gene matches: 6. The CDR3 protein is CASSYGLAGSTYEQYF. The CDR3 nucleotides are TGCGCCAGCAGCTACGGACTAGCGGGAAGCACCTACGAGCAGTACTTC.

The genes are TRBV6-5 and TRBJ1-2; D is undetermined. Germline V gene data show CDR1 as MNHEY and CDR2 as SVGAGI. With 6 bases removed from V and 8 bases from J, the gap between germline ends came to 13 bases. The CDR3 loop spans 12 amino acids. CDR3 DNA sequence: TGTGCCAGCAGATCTTTGAGCGTGGGCTACACCTTC. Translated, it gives CASRSLSVGYTF.

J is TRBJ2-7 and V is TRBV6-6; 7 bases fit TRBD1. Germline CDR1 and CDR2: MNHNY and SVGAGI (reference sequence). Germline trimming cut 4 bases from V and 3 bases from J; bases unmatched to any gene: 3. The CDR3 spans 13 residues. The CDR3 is CASSSGTDYEQYF. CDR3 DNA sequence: TGTGCCAGCAGTTCCGGGACAGACTACGAGCAGTACTTC.

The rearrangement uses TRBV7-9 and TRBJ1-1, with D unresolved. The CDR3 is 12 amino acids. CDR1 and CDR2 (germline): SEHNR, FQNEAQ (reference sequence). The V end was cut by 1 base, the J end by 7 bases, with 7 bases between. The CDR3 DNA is TGTGCCAGCAGCTTAGATGTCGGTGAAGCTTTCTTT. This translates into CASSLDVGEAFF.

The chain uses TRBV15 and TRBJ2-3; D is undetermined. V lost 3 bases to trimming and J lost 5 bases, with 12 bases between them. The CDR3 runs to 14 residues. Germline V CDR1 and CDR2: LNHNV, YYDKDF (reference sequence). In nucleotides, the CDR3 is TGTGCCACCAGCAGTCCCCATGCTATAGATACGCAGTATTTT. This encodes CATSSPHAIDTQYF.

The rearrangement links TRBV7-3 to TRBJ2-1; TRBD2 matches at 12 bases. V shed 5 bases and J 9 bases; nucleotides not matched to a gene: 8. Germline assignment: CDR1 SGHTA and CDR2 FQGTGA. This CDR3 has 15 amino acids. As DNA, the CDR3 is TGTGCCAGCAGCCAGCTAGCGGGGGGGCCCCCTGAGCAGTTCTTC. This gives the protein CASSQLAGGPPEQFF.

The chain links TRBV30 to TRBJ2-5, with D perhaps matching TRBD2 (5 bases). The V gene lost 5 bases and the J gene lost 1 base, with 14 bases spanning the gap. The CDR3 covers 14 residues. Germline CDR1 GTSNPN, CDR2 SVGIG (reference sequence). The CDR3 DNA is TGTGCCTGGTGGGGAGACCAGCCCCAAGAGACCCAGTACTTC. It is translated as CAWWGDQPQETQYF. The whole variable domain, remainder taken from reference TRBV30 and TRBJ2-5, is SQTIHQWPATLVQPVGSPLSLECTVEGTSNPNLYWYRQAAGRGLQLLFYSVGIGQISSEVPQNLSASRPQDRQFILSSKKLLLSDSGFYLCAWWGDQPQETQYFGPGTRLLVL.

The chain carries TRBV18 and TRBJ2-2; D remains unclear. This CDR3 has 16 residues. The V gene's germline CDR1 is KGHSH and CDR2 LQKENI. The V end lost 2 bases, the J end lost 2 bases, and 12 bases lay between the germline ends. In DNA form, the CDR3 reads TGTGCCAGCTCACCATCTGCCCAGACTAACACCGGGGAGCTGTTTTTT. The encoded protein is CASSPSAQTNTGELFF.

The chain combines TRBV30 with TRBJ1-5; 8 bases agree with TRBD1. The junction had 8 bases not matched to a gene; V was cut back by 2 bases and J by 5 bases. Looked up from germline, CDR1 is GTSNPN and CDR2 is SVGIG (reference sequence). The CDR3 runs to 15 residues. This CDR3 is CAWSSPQGADQPQHF. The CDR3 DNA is TGTGCCTGGAGTTCCCCCCAGGGGGCAGATCAGCCCCAGCATTTT.

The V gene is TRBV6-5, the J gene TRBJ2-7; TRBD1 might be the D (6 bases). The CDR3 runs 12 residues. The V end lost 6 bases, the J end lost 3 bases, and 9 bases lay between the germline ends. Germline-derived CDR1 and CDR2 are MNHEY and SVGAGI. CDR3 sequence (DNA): TGTGCCAGCAGCCAACAGGGCTACGAGCAGTACTTC. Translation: CASSQQGYEQYF.

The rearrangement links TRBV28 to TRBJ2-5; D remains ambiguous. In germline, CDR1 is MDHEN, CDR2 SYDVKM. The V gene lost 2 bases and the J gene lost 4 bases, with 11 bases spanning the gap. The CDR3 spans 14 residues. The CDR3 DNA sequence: TGTGCCAGCAGTTTAGCGCCCAATCCAGAGACCCAGTACTTC. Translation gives CASSLAPNPETQYF.

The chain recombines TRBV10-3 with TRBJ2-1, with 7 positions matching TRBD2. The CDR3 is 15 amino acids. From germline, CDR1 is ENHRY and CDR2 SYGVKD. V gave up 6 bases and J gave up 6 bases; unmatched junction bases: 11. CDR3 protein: CAIRSLSGRSNEQFF. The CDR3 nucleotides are TGTGCCATCAGGTCGCTTAGCGGGCGGAGCAATGAGCAGTTCTTC.

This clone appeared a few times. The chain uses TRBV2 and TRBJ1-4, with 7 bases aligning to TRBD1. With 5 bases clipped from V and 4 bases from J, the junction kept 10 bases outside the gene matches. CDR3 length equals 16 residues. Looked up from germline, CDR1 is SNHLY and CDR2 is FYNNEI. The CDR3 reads CASSTPGGGGNEKLFF. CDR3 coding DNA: TGTGCCAGCAGTACTCCAGGGGGTGGAGGTAATGAAAAACTGTTTTTT.

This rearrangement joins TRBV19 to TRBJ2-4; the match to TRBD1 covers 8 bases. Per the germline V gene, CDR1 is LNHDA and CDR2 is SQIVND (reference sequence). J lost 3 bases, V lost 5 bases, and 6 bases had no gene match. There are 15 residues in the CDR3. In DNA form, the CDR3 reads TGTGCCAGTAGTCCAGGGGGCTTCGACAAAAACATTCAGTACTTC. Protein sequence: CASSPGGFDKNIQYF. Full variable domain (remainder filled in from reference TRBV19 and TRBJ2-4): DGGITQSPKYLFRKEGQNVTLSCEQNLNHDAMYWYRQDPGQGLRLIYYSQIVNDFQKGDIAEGYSVSREKKESFPLTVTSAQKNPTAFYLCASSPGGFDKNIQYFGAGTRLSVL.

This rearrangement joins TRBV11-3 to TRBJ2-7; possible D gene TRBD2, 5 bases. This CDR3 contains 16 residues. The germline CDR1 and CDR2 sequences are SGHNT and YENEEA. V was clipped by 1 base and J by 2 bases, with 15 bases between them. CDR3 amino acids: CASSLAVGFGTYEQYF. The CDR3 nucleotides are TGTGCCAGCAGCTTAGCTGTGGGGTTCGGGACCTACGAGCAGTACTTC. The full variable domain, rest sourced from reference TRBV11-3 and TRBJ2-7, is EAGVVQSPRYKIIEKKQPVAFWCNPISGHNTLYWYLQNLGQGPELLIRYENEEAVDDSQLPKDRFSAERLKGVDSTLKIQPAELGDSAVYLCASSLAVGFGTYEQYFGPGTRLTVT.

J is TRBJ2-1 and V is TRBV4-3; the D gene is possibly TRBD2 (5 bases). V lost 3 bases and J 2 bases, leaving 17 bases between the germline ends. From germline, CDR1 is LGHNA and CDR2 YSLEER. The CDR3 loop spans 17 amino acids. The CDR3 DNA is TGCGCCAGCAGCCAGACTGCTGCGGCAGCGGCCTACAATGAGCAGTTCTTC. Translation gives CASSQTAAAAAYNEQFF.

The DNA for the CDR3 is TGTGCCAGCAGCTTGGACAGGCCCCTCTACAATGAGCAGTTCTTC. Protein product: CASSLDRPLYNEQFF. The chain uses TRBV5-4 and TRBJ2-1; D might be TRBD1 (5 bases). The CDR3 consists of 15 residues. Trimming cost V 0 bases and J 3 bases, with 10 bases left between them. CDR1 is SGHNT and CDR2 is YYREEE in the germline V gene (reference sequence).

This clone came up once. This CDR3 is CASSATGGSFADTQYF. The DNA of the CDR3 is TGCGCCAGCAGCGCAACAGGGGGTAGTTTCGCAGATACGCAGTATTTT. The chain uses TRBV5-1 and TRBJ2-3; 8 bases map to TRBD1. Germline-derived CDR1 and CDR2 are SGHRS and YFSETQ. V shed 4 bases, J shed 4 bases, and the junction held 11 bases outside the gene matches. The CDR3 loop spans 16 amino acids.

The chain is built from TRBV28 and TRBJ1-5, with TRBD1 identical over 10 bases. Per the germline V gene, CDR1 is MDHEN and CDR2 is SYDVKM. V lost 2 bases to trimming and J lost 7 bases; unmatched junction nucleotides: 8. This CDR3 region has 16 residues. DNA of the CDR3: TGTGCCAGCAGTTTACCGGGACAGGGGATTGGGCAGCCCCAGCATTTT. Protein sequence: CASSLPGQGIGQPQHF.

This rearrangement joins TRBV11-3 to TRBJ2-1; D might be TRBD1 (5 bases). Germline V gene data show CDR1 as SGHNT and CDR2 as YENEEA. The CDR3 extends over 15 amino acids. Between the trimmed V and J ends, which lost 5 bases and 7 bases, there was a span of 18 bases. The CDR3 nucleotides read TGTGCCAGCAGCCTCGAGTGGGGCCCTGGGAATGAGCAGTTCTTC. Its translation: CASSLEWGPGNEQFF. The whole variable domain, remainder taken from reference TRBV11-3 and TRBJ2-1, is EAGVVQSPRYKIIEKKQPVAFWCNPISGHNTLYWYLQNLGQGPELLIRYENEEAVDDSQLPKDRFSAERLKGVDSTLKIQPAELGDSAVYLCASSLEWGPGNEQFFGPGTRLTVL.